This T cell receptor (beta chain) was identified in a study of CD8 T cells in ankylosing spondylitis. Each CDR3 protein is one row after TCRdb ran MiXCR on the 5' RACE reads. Of 200,000 to 250,000 distinct CDR3 sequences in the sample, around 16% were seen once. This clonotype was seen more than once but under ten times. Its antigen is undetermined. The CDR3 loop spans 15 amino acids. V was clipped by 0 bases and J by 9 bases; unmatched bases: 5. The germline V gene has CDR1 DFQATT and CDR2 SNEGSKA (reference sequence). Study-wide results and caveats: A TCR beta motif made of about 8 highly homologous variants seemed typical of ankylosing spondylitis blood.

The TCR originated in a male donor with ankylosing spondylitis. This chain joins TRBV20-1 and TRBJ1-6, with TRBD1 matching over 10 bases. Sequenced input: blood, either unsorted or a sorted T cell fraction (not recorded which). CDR3 in DNA: TGCAGTGCTAGAGATGGGGGACAGGGGAGTTCACCCCTCCACTTT. This gives the protein CSARDGGQGSSPLHF.